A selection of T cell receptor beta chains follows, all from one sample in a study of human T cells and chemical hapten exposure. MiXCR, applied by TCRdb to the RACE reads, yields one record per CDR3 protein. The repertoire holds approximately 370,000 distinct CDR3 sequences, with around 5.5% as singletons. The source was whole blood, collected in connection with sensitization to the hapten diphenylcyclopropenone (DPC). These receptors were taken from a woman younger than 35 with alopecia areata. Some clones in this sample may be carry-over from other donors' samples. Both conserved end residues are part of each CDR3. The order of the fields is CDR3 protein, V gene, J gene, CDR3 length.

CDR3aa: CASSQEGPQQPETQYF
v_gene: TRBV4-2
j_gene: TRBJ2-5
len: 16

CDR3aa: CASSSPREFGNTIYF
v_gene: TRBV2
j_gene: TRBJ1-3
len: 15

CDR3aa: CASSLEGGRFQYGYTF
v_gene: TRBV7-2
j_gene: TRBJ1-2
len: 16

CDR3aa: CASSPFGVGTEAFF
v_gene: TRBV7-8
j_gene: TRBJ1-1
len: 14

CDR3aa: CAISEPWSTDTQYF
v_gene: TRBV10-3
j_gene: TRBJ2-3
len: 14

CDR3aa: CASSYSRGAKNIQYF
v_gene: TRBV6-5
j_gene: TRBJ2-4
len: 15

CDR3aa: CASSPEPQLNSPLHF
v_gene: TRBV12-3/TRBV12-4
j_gene: TRBJ1-6
len: 15

CDR3aa: CASSLEIQLGNTIYF
v_gene: TRBV11-2
j_gene: TRBJ1-3
len: 15

CDR3aa: CASSKFMRTDTNYGYTF
v_gene: TRBV3-1
j_gene: TRBJ1-2
len: 17

CDR3aa: CASSLASQGRCHEQYF
v_gene: TRBV5-7
j_gene: TRBJ2-7
len: 16

CDR3aa: CASSPGQGNEKLFF
v_gene: TRBV12-3/TRBV12-4
j_gene: TRBJ1-4
len: 14

CDR3aa: CSVLTAGDNSPLHF
v_gene: TRBV29-1
j_gene: TRBJ1-6
len: 14

CDR3aa: CASSGGVVTTEAFF
v_gene: TRBV6-1
j_gene: TRBJ1-1
len: 14

CDR3aa: CAIPGQGRGEQFF
v_gene: TRBV10-3
j_gene: TRBJ2-1
len: 13